The rows below give T cell receptor beta chains drawn from one sample of a study of tumor and adjacent non-tumor tissue in lung cancer. A single record per CDR3 protein comes from TCRdb applying MiXCR to the multiplex PCR reads. The table has about 80,000 distinct CDR3 sequences, nearly 70% seen once; the top ten hold roughly an eighth. The material sequenced was lung tumor tissue. Receptor source: a woman between 70 and 85 years old with non-small cell lung cancer. Each CDR3 is given with its conserved first and last residue. The order of the fields is D gene, J gene, V gene, clone size, CDR3 protein, CDR3 DNA. A D gene is named only where the DNA matches it firmly. Clone size, where shown, is once, few, many, or a class for clones that have expanded.

D gene: TRBD1; J gene: TRBJ2-7; V gene: TRBV6-2/TRBV6-3; clone size: -; CDR3 protein: CASTYDRGSSYEQYF; CDR3 DNA: TGTGCCAGCACCTACGACAGGGGGAGCTCCTACGAGCAGTATTTC
D gene: -; J gene: TRBJ2-4; V gene: TRBV5-4; clone size: many; CDR3 protein: CASSLNVGHSGNIQYF; CDR3 DNA: TGTGCCAGCAGCTTGAACGTGGGACACTCAGGAAACATTCAGTACTTC
D gene: -; J gene: TRBJ2-7; V gene: TRBV7-8; clone size: many; CDR3 protein: CASSLGTSEQYF; CDR3 DNA: TGTGCCAGCAGCTTAGGCACTAGCGAGCAGTACTTC
D gene: -; J gene: TRBJ2-7; V gene: TRBV5-6; clone size: -; CDR3 protein: CAGSLVAWAGTYERYF; CDR3 DNA: TGTGCCGGCAGCTTGGTAGCCTGGGCAGGAACCTACGAGCGGTACTTC
D gene: TRBD2; J gene: TRBJ2-1; V gene: TRBV28; clone size: many; CDR3 protein: CASRPPGLAGSSSYNEQFF; CDR3 DNA: TGTGCCAGCAGACCCCCGGGACTAGCGGGATCCAGCTCCTACAATGAGCAGTTCTTC
D gene: -; J gene: TRBJ2-3; V gene: TRBV6-1; clone size: -; CDR3 protein: CATRVAAQDTQYF; CDR3 DNA: TGTGCCACACGAGTAGCGGCGCAAGATACGCAGTATTTT
D gene: -; J gene: TRBJ2-3; V gene: TRBV5-6; clone size: -; CDR3 protein: CASSLGTVYLTDTQYF; CDR3 DNA: TGTGCCAGCAGCTTGGGTACCGTATATCTCACAGATACGCAGTATTTT
D gene: -; J gene: TRBJ2-2; V gene: TRBV7-3; clone size: -; CDR3 protein: CASSPGAGITGELFF; CDR3 DNA: TGTGCCAGCAGCCCAGGTGCAGGGATCACCGGGGAGCTGTTTTTT
D gene: -; J gene: TRBJ1-1; V gene: TRBV12-3/TRBV12-4; clone size: medium-sized; CDR3 protein: CASSLSPNTEAFF; CDR3 DNA: TGTGCCAGCAGTCTCTCACCAAACACTGAAGCTTTCTTT
D gene: -; J gene: TRBJ2-5; V gene: TRBV10-3; clone size: -; CDR3 protein: CAISESVQGGTQYF; CDR3 DNA: TGTGCCATCAGTGAGTCAGTACAGGGGGGGACCCAGTATTTC
D gene: TRBD1; J gene: TRBJ2-1; V gene: TRBV7-9; clone size: -; CDR3 protein: CASSTGTGMVGEQSF; CDR3 DNA: TGTGCCAGCAGCACCGGGACAGGGATGGTCGGTGAGCAGTCCTTC
D gene: TRBD2; J gene: TRBJ2-1; V gene: TRBV12-3/TRBV12-4; clone size: -; CDR3 protein: CTSTRGGWNEQFF; CDR3 DNA: TGTACCAGCACCCGGGGGGGTTGGAATGAGCAATTCTTC
D gene: TRBD1; J gene: TRBJ2-7; V gene: TRBV15; clone size: few; CDR3 protein: CATSRDLGTAPYEQYF; CDR3 DNA: TGTGCCACCAGCAGAGATTTGGGGACAGCTCCCTACGAGCAGTACTTC
D gene: -; J gene: TRBJ2-1; V gene: TRBV9; clone size: -; CDR3 protein: CASSRSRWSSYNEQFF; CDR3 DNA: TGTGCCAGCAGCAGGAGCCGGTGGAGCTCCTACAATGAGCAGTTCTTC
D gene: -; J gene: TRBJ2-5; V gene: TRBV11-3; clone size: -; CDR3 protein: CARSFTGLETQYF; CDR3 DNA: TGTGCCAGAAGCTTCACCGGTTTGGAGACCCAGTACTTC
D gene: -; J gene: TRBJ1-2; V gene: TRBV6-1; clone size: once; CDR3 protein: CASSESCIVSGYTF; CDR3 DNA: TGTGCCAGCAGTGAATCCTGCATAGTAAGCGGCTACACCTTC
D gene: TRBD1; J gene: TRBJ2-3; V gene: TRBV28; clone size: many; CDR3 protein: CASSFGTGADTQYF; CDR3 DNA: TGTGCCAGCAGTTTCGGGACAGGGGCAGATACGCAGTATTTT
D gene: TRBD1; J gene: TRBJ2-7; V gene: TRBV28; clone size: many; CDR3 protein: CASSSDRLPYEQYF; CDR3 DNA: TGTGCCAGCAGTTCGGACAGGCTACCCTACGAGCAGTACTTC
D gene: -; J gene: TRBJ1-1; V gene: TRBV10-1; clone size: -; CDR3 protein: CASIVQRNTEAFF; CDR3 DNA: TGCGCCAGCATTGTACAACGGAACACTGAAGCTTTCTTT
D gene: -; J gene: TRBJ1-2; V gene: TRBV6-5; clone size: once; CDR3 protein: CANSGGGQVYGYTF; CDR3 DNA: TGTGCCAACAGCGGGGGGGGACAAGTCTATGGCTACACCTTC
D gene: TRBD2; J gene: TRBJ2-5; V gene: TRBV4-1; clone size: -; CDR3 protein: CASSHLGLAGGLGQETQYF; CDR3 DNA: TGCGCCAGCAGCCATCTGGGACTAGCGGGAGGGCTGGGGCAAGAGACCCAGTACTTC
D gene: -; J gene: TRBJ2-4; V gene: TRBV5-1; clone size: -; CDR3 protein: CASTKGDRNSRNTQYF; CDR3 DNA: TGCGCCAGCACCAAGGGAGACCGGAACAGCAGAAACACTCAGTACTTC
D gene: TRBD2; J gene: TRBJ2-7; V gene: TRBV5-1; clone size: many; CDR3 protein: CASSRTSGEYEQYF; CDR3 DNA: TGCGCCAGCAGTCGGACTAGCGGGGAATACGAGCAGTACTTC
D gene: TRBD1; J gene: TRBJ1-4; V gene: TRBV29-1; clone size: -; CDR3 protein: CSVDYSGTGREKLSF; CDR3 DNA: TGCAGCGTTGACTACTCAGGGACAGGGAGGGAAAAACTGTCTTTT
D gene: -; J gene: TRBJ2-3; V gene: TRBV20-1; clone size: -; CDR3 protein: CSARSQRGSSTDMQYF; CDR3 DNA: TGCAGTGCTAGGTCACAACGGGGGTCTAGCACAGATATGCAGTATTTT
D gene: -; J gene: TRBJ2-2; V gene: TRBV6-1; clone size: -; CDR3 protein: CASSYRLRRAGELFF; CDR3 DNA: TGTGCCAGCAGTTATAGACTGAGACGCGCCGGGGAGCTGTTTTTT
D gene: -; J gene: TRBJ2-1; V gene: TRBV6-5; clone size: -; CDR3 protein: CTSSTAGHVNEQFF; CDR3 DNA: TGTACCAGCAGTACAGCCGGTCATGTCAATGAGCAGTTCTTC
D gene: -; J gene: TRBJ2-1; V gene: TRBV9; clone size: few; CDR3 protein: CASSGDGQCEQFF; CDR3 DNA: TGTGCCAGCAGCGGGGACGGACAGTGTGAGCAGTTCTTC
D gene: -; J gene: TRBJ1-1; V gene: TRBV6-2/TRBV6-3; clone size: once; CDR3 protein: CASSYDAAIEEAFF; CDR3 DNA: TGCGCCAGCAGTTACGATGCGGCAATTGAGGAAGCATTCTTT
D gene: -; J gene: TRBJ1-1; V gene: TRBV28; clone size: many; CDR3 protein: CASSTTGAGINTEAFF; CDR3 DNA: TGTGCCAGCAGTACTACCGGGGCAGGGATAAACACTGAAGCTTTCTTT
D gene: -; J gene: TRBJ2-5; V gene: TRBV18; clone size: -; CDR3 protein: CASSPRRSEQETQYF; CDR3 DNA: TGTGCCAGCTCACCACGGCGTAGCGAGCAAGAGACCCAGTACTTC
D gene: -; J gene: TRBJ2-3; V gene: TRBV29-1; clone size: -; CDR3 protein: CSVLSRGWGTDTQFF; CDR3 DNA: TGCAGCGTTCTCTCCCGGGGCTGGGGCACAGATACGCAGTTTTTT
D gene: TRBD2; J gene: TRBJ2-2; V gene: TRBV29-1; clone size: -; CDR3 protein: CSARGEGGEQFF; CDR3 DNA: TGCAGCGCCCGTGGGGAGGGCGGGGAGCAGTTTTTT
D gene: -; J gene: TRBJ1-2; V gene: TRBV7-8; clone size: once; CDR3 protein: CAGSLGPDYGYIF; CDR3 DNA: TGTGCGGGCAGCTTAGGACCAGATTATGGCTACATCTTC
D gene: -; J gene: TRBJ1-1; V gene: TRBV6-5; clone size: -; CDR3 protein: CVSRRDRFRDTEAFF; CDR3 DNA: TGTGTCAGCAGACGGGATAGATTCAGGGACACTGAAGCTTTCTTT
D gene: TRBD2; J gene: TRBJ2-3; V gene: TRBV13; clone size: many; CDR3 protein: CASSLKGLAGAYTDTQYF; CDR3 DNA: TGTGCCAGCAGCTTAAAGGGACTAGCGGGTGCGTACACAGATACGCAGTATTTT
D gene: TRBD2; J gene: TRBJ2-1; V gene: TRBV6-2/TRBV6-3; clone size: -; CDR3 protein: CANRSAGGSSYNEQFF; CDR3 DNA: TGTGCTAACAGATCGGCGGGCGGGAGCTCCTACAATGAGCAGTTCTTC
D gene: -; J gene: TRBJ2-7; V gene: TRBV20-1; clone size: few; CDR3 protein: CSARVRTAYLSYEQYF; CDR3 DNA: TGCAGTGCTAGAGTCCGGACAGCCTATTTATCCTACGAGCAGTACTTC
D gene: -; J gene: TRBJ2-2; V gene: TRBV6-1; clone size: -; CDR3 protein: CTNSGTSRGELFF; CDR3 DNA: TGTACCAACAGTGGGACTTCGCGGGGGGAGCTGTTTTTT
D gene: TRBD2; J gene: TRBJ2-1; V gene: TRBV4-1; clone size: few; CDR3 protein: CASSLVSGRALCERFF; CDR3 DNA: TGCGCCAGCAGCCTAGTCAGCGGGAGGGCCTTGTGTGAGCGGTTCTTC
D gene: TRBD2; J gene: TRBJ2-5; V gene: TRBV4-2; clone size: once; CDR3 protein: CASSQWAAGGQETPYF; CDR3 DNA: TGTGCCAGCAGCCAATGGGCAGCGGGAGGCCAAGAGACCCCGTACTTC
D gene: -; J gene: TRBJ1-5; V gene: TRBV6-1; clone size: -; CDR3 protein: CANRRRDQPHHF; CDR3 DNA: TGTGCCAACAGAAGACGGGACCAGCCCCACCATTTT
D gene: -; J gene: TRBJ2-1; V gene: TRBV4-1; clone size: -; CDR3 protein: CASSQVFGHNSYNEQFF; CDR3 DNA: TGCGCCAGCAGCCAAGTATTCGGTCACAACTCCTACAATGAACAGTTCTTC
D gene: -; J gene: TRBJ2-5; V gene: TRBV6-5; clone size: -; CDR3 protein: CASSYSPGGGEETQYF; CDR3 DNA: TGTGCCAGCAGTTACTCGCCTGGAGGGGGGGAAGAGACCCAGTACTTC
D gene: TRBD2; J gene: TRBJ2-1; V gene: TRBV10-3; clone size: many; CDR3 protein: CAISESSGGYNEQFF; CDR3 DNA: TGTGCCATCAGTGAGTCTAGCGGGGGCTACAATGAGCAGTTCTTC
D gene: -; J gene: TRBJ2-2; V gene: TRBV29-1; clone size: -; CDR3 protein: CSFAAGETGELFF; CDR3 DNA: TGCAGCTTTGCCGCGGGTGAAACCGGGGAGCTGTTTTTT
D gene: TRBD2; J gene: TRBJ2-7; V gene: TRBV4-2; clone size: -; CDR3 protein: CASTQVFIRLLAGLPSSYEQYF; CDR3 DNA: TGTGCCAGTACCCAAGTTTTCATTAGATTACTAGCGGGATTACCGAGCTCCTACGAGCAGTACTTC
D gene: -; J gene: TRBJ2-1; V gene: TRBV11-2; clone size: -; CDR3 protein: CASSWTESGYNEQFF; CDR3 DNA: TGTGCCAGTAGCTGGACAGAGTCAGGTTACAATGAGCAGTTCTTC